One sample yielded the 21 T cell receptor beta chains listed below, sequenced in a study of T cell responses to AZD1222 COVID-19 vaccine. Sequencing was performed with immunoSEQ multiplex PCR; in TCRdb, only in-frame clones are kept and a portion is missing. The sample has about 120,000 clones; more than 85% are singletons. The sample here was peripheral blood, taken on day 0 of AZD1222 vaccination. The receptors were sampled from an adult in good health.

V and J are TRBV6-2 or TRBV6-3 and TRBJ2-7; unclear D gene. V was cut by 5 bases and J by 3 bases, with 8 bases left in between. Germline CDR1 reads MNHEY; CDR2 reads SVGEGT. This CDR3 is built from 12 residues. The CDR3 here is CASSDGFYEQYF. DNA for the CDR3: TGTGCCAGCAGTGACGGATTCTACGAGCAGTACTTC.

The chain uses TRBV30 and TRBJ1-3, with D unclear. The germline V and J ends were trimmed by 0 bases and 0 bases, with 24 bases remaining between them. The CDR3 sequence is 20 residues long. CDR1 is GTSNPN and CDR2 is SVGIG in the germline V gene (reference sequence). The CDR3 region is CAWSVSRVYSPKDSGNTIYF. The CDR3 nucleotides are TGTGCCTGGAGTGTAAGTCGGGTCTATAGTCCGAAAGACTCTGGAAACACCATATATTTT.

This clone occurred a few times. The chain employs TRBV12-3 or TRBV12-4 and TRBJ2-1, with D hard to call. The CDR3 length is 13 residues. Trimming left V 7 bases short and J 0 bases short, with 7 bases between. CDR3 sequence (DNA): TGTGCCAGCACCCGCGACTCCTACAATGAGCAGTTCTTC. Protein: CASTRDSYNEQFF.

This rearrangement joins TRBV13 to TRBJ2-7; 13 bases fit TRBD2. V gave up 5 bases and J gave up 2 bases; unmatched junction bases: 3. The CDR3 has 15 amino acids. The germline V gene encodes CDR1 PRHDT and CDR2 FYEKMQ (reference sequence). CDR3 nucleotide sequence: TGTGCCAGCAGCCCGGGACTAGCGGGAACCTACGAGCAGTACTTC. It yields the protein CASSPGLAGTYEQYF.

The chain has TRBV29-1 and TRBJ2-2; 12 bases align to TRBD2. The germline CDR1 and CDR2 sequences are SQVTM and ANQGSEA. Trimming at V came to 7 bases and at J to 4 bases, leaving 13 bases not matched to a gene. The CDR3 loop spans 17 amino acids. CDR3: CSARTSGTSGGTGELFF. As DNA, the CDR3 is TGCAGCGCCAGGACTAGCGGGACCTCGGGGGGCACCGGGGAGCTGTTTTTT.

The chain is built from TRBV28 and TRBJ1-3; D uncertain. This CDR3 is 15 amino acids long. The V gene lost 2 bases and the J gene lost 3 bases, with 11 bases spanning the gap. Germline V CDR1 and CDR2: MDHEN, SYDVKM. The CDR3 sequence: CASSLNGPGGNTIYF. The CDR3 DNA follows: TGTGCCAGCAGTTTAAATGGCCCGGGTGGAAACACCATATATTTT.

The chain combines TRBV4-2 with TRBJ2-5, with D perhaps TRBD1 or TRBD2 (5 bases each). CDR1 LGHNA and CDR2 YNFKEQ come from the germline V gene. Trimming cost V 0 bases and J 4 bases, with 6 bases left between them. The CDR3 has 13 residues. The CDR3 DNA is TGTGCCAGCAGCCAAGAGGGGGTAGAGACCCAGTACTTC. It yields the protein CASSQEGVETQYF.

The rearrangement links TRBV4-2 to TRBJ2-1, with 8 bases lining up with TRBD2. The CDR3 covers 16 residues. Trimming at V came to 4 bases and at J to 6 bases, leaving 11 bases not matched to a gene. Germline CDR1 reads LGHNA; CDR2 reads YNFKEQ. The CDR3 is CASSPRTSGRSNEQFF. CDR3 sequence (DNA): TGTGCCAGCAGCCCCCGCACTAGCGGACGGTCCAATGAGCAGTTCTTC.

The CDR3 here is CASSLYGNSNQPQHF. The DNA for the CDR3 is TGTGCCAGCAGTTTATACGGGAATAGCAATCAGCCCCAGCATTTT. J is TRBJ1-5 and V is TRBV27; D gene unclear. In germline, CDR1 is MNHEY, CDR2 SMNVEV (reference sequence). Trimming cost V 1 base and J 0 bases, with 7 bases left between them. CDR3 length equals 15 residues.

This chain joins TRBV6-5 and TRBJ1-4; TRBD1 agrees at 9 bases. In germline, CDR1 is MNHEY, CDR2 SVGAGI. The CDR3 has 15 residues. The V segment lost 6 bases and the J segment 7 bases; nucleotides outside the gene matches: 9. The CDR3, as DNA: TGTGCCAGCAGGGATTACAGGGGGCGCGTTGAAAAACTGTTTTTT. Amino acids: CASRDYRGRVEKLFF.

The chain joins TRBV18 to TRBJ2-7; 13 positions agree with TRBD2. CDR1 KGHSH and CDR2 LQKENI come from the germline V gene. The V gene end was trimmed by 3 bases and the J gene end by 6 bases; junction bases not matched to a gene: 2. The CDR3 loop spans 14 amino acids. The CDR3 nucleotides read TGTGCCAGCTCACCGGGACTAGCGGGAATCGAGCAGTACTTC. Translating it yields CASSPGLAGIEQYF.

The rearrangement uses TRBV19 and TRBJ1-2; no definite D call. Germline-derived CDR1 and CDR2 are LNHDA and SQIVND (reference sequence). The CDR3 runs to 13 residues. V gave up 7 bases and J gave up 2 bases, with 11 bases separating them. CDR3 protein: CASNPDLNYGYTF. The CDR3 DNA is TGTGCCAGTAACCCTGACCTGAACTATGGCTACACCTTC.

The CDR3 bases are TGTGCCAGCAGCTTCAAGGGTCGGCACACCATATATTTT. Translating it yields CASSFKGRHTIYF. V usage is TRBV5-6 and J usage is TRBJ1-3; D is ambiguous. The CDR3 contains 13 residues. The germline V gene has CDR1 SGHDT and CDR2 YYEEEE. V was cut by 2 bases and J by 8 bases, with 11 bases left in between.

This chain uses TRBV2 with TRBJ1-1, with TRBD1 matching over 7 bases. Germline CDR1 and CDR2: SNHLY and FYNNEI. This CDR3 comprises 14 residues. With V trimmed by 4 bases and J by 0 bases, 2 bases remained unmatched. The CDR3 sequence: CASSGTGMNTEAFF. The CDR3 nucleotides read TGTGCCAGCAGTGGGACAGGAATGAACACTGAAGCTTTCTTT.

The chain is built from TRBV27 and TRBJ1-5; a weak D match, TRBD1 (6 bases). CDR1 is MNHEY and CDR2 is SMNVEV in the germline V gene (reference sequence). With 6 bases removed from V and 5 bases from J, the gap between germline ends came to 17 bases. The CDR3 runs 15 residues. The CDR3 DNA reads TGTGCCAGCAGCATGGGTCGACAGGATTATCAGCCCCAGCATTTT. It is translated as CASSMGRQDYQPQHF.

As DNA, the CDR3 is TGTGCCTGGGGGGGGACTAGCGGAGGTTACTACGAGCAGTACTTC. This gives the protein CAWGGTSGGYYEQYF. The rearrangement joins TRBV30 to TRBJ2-7; 11 nucleotides align to TRBD2. Germline V gene sequence: CDR1 GTSNPN, CDR2 SVGIG (reference sequence). The CDR3 runs to 15 residues. V dropped 5 bases and J dropped 3; count of bases not matched to a gene: 9. The full variable domain, in which reference TRBV30 and TRBJ2-7 provide the parts outside the CDR3, is SQTIHQWPATLVQPVGSPLSLECTVEGTSNPNLYWYRQAAGRGLQLLFYSVGIGQISSEVPQNLSASRPQDRQFILSSKKLLLSDSGFYLCAWGGTSGGYYEQYFGPGTRLTVT.

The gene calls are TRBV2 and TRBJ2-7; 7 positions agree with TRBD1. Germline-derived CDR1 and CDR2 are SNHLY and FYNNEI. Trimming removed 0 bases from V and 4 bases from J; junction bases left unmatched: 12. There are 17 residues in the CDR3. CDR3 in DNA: TGTGCCAGCAGTGAAGCGCGAGGGGGCGGCTTCAAATACGAGCAGTACTTC. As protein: CASSEARGGGFKYEQYF.

The CDR3 bases are TGCGCCAGCAGCCAAGAGCCGGGATTAACCACCGGGGAGCTGTTTTTT. Translation: CASSQEPGLTTGELFF. The V call is TRBV4-1, the J call TRBJ2-2; maybe TRBD2 (5 bases). This CDR3 has 16 amino acids. The V gene's germline CDR1 is MGHRA and CDR2 YSYEKL. Trimming stripped 0 bases from V and 4 bases from J, with 12 bases between.

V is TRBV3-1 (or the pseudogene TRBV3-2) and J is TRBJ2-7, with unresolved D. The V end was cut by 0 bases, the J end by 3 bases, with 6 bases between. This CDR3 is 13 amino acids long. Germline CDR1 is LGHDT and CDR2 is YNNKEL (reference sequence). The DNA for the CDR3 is TGTGCCAGCAGCCAAGACCCGGGCTACGAGCAGTACTTC. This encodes CASSQDPGYEQYF.

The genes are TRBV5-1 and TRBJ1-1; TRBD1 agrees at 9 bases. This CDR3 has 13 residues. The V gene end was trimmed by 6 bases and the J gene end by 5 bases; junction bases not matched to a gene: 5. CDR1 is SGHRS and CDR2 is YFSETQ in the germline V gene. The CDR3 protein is CASKTGGQTEAFF. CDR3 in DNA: TGCGCCAGCAAAACAGGGGGCCAAACTGAAGCTTTCTTT.

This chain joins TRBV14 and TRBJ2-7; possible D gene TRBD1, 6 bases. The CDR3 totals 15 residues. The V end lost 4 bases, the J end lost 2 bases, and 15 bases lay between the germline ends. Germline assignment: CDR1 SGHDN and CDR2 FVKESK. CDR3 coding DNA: TGTGCCAGCAGCCGCCAGGGGAGCCCACCCTACGAGCAGTACTTC. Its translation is CASSRQGSPPYEQYF.